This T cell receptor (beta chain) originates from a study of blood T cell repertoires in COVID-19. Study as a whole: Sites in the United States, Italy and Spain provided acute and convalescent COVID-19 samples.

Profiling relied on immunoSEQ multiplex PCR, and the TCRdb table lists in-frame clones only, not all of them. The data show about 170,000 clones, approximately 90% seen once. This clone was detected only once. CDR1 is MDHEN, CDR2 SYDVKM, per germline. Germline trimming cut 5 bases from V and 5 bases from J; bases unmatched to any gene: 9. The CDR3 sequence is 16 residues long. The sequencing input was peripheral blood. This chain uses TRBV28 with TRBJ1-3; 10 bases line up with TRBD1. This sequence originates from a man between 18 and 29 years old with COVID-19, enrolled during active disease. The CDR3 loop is CASSTWDRGRRNTIYF. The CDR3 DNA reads TGTGCCAGCAGTACTTGGGACAGGGGAAGAAGAAACACCATATATTTT.